Below are 15 T cell receptor beta chains sequenced from a single sample in a study of blood T cell repertoires in COVID-19. The protocol was immunoSEQ multiplex PCR, while the TCRdb copy is restricted to in-frame clones and leaves out a portion. In the table there are roughly 56,000 clones, roughly 87% of which are singletons. The sample was peripheral blood. The receptors derive from a man aged 45-65 years with active COVID-19.

On this clone: At one end, the junction sequence differs from germline, possibly due to a read error. The V gene is TRBV6-2 or TRBV6-3, the J gene TRBJ2-2; 8 bases match TRBD2. The CDR3 has 16 amino acids. Germline lookup yields CDR1 MNHEY and CDR2 SVGEGT. The CDR3 here is CASSNSGTSLGGELFF. The CDR3 DNA reads as TGTGCCAGCAGTAACTCCGGGACTAGTTTAGGGGGGGAGCTGTTTTTT.

A word on this clone: Germline is not matched at one junction end, which may reflect a read error. This chain joins TRBV6-6 and TRBJ2-6; TRBD1 might be the D (6 bases). CDR1 and CDR2 (germline): MNHNY, SVGAGI (reference sequence). The CDR3 extends over 14 amino acids. The CDR3, as DNA: TGTGCCGGCAGACAGGCCTCTGGGGCCAACGTCCTGACTTTC. Translating it yields CAGRQASGANVLTF.

Relative to its sample, this clone is medium-sized. The rearrangement links TRBV19 to TRBJ1-1; no reliable D call. CDR1 and CDR2 (germline): LNHDA, SQIVND (reference sequence). CDR3 length: 14 residues. Deletions cut 1 base from V and 4 bases from J, with 10 bases between. The CDR3 protein is CASSIASVGTEAFF. The CDR3 DNA reads TGTGCCAGTAGTATAGCGTCGGTCGGCACTGAAGCTTTCTTT.

In this sample, this clone turned up once. The CDR3: CASSKGQGSYEQYF. For the CDR3, the DNA is TGTGCCAGCAGCAAAGGACAGGGCTCCTACGAGCAGTACTTC. This sequence joins TRBV9 and TRBJ2-7, with TRBD1 identical over 8 bases. The CDR3 sequence is 14 residues long. The germline V gene has CDR1 SGDLS and CDR2 YYNGEE. V shed 4 bases, J shed 0 bases, and the junction held 3 bases outside the gene matches. Full variable domain (missing parts from reference TRBV9 and TRBJ2-7): DSGVTQTPKHLITATGQRVTLRCSPRSGDLSVYWYQQSLDQGLQFLIQYYNGEERAKGNILERFSAQQFPDLHSELNLSSLELGDSALYFCASSKGQGSYEQYFGPGTRLTVT.

The chain links TRBV19 to TRBJ2-5, with 11 bases matching TRBD1. This CDR3 comprises 18 residues. CDR1 LNHDA and CDR2 SQIVND come from the germline V gene (reference sequence). J gave up 5 bases and V 2 bases, and 13 bases lay outside the gene matches. The CDR3 sequence: CASSITGVRTGGRETQYF. CDR3 coding DNA: TGTGCCAGTAGTATAACCGGTGTTCGGACAGGGGGCAGGGAGACCCAGTACTTC.

This clone has just a few counts. This chain uses TRBV30 with TRBJ1-1; D might be TRBD1 (5 bases). Germline V lookup: CDR1 GTSNPN, CDR2 SVGIG (reference sequence). The V end lost 2 bases, the J end lost 2 bases, and 12 bases lay between the germline ends. The CDR3 is 14 residues long. The CDR3 is CAWSKDGGNTEAFF. The CDR3 nucleotides read TGTGCCTGGAGTAAGGACGGGGGAAACACTGAAGCTTTCTTT.

This chain uses TRBV5-8 with TRBJ2-3; no clear D gene. This CDR3 comprises 14 residues. V lost 0 bases, J lost 2 bases, and 7 bases lay in between. In germline, CDR1 is SGHTS, CDR2 YDEGEE. CDR3 coding DNA: TGTGCCAGCAGCTTGGCCCCCCTCACAGATACGCAGTATTTT. Its translation: CASSLAPLTDTQYF.

The CDR3 bases are TGTGCCAGCAGCCCCGGGGGGGGTGTCTACGAGCAGTACTTC. This encodes CASSPGGGVYEQYF. The chain uses TRBV11-2 and TRBJ2-7, with 8 bases fitting TRBD2. Looked up from germline, CDR1 is SGHAT and CDR2 is FQNNGV. The ends lost 5 bases at V and 3 bases at J; junction bases unmatched: 6. This CDR3 has 14 residues.

The CDR3 DNA is TGCGCCAGCACCCCGGGACAGGGTACAGATACGCAGTATTTT. Amino acids: CASTPGQGTDTQYF. The chain links TRBV5-1 to TRBJ2-3; TRBD1 agrees at 9 bases. Germline V gene sequence: CDR1 SGHRS, CDR2 YFSETQ. V dropped 6 bases and J dropped 3; count of bases not matched to a gene: 5. CDR3 length: 14 residues.

This clone occurred a few times. The CDR3 loop reads CASSLEGSGRGEQYF. The CDR3 DNA reads TGTGCCAGCAGCTTAGAAGGCAGCGGGAGAGGTGAGCAGTACTTC. This chain links TRBV7-9 with TRBJ2-7; 8 bases line up with TRBD2. CDR1 SEHNR and CDR2 FQNEAQ come from the germline V gene (reference sequence). There are 15 residues in the CDR3. V dropped 1 base and J dropped 7; count of bases not matched to a gene: 9.

This chain uses TRBV6-5 with TRBJ1-1; D remains ambiguous. Per the germline V gene, CDR1 is MNHEY and CDR2 is SVGAGI. The CDR3 is 13 amino acids. Trimming removed 7 bases at V and 1 base at J, with 10 bases between. CDR3 sequence (DNA): TGTGCCAGCATCGTCAGTCCGAACACTGAAGCTTTCTTT. It yields the protein CASIVSPNTEAFF.

Only a few counts were recorded for this clone. The chain joins TRBV18 to TRBJ1-5, with TRBD1 matching over 8 bases. V lost 3 bases, J lost 6 bases, and 7 bases stayed unmatched. Germline V gives CDR1 KGHSH, CDR2 LQKENI. CDR3 length: 15 amino acids. CDR3 sequence reads: CASSPGQGGPQPQHF. In nucleotides, the CDR3 is TGTGCCAGCTCACCCGGACAGGGAGGGCCTCAGCCCCAGCATTTT.

The V call is TRBV29-1, the J call TRBJ1-6; TRBD1 matches 8 bases. The V gene's germline CDR1 is SQVTM and CDR2 ANQGSEA. Trimming removed 7 bases from V and 6 bases from J; junction bases left unmatched: 5. The CDR3 sequence is 13 residues long. In DNA, the CDR3 is TGCAGCGCTCGACAGGGGAGTAATTCACCCCTCCACTTT. Translated: CSARQGSNSPLHF.

The rearrangement uses TRBV4-1 and TRBJ2-7; the match to TRBD2 covers 11 bases. CDR1 MGHRA and CDR2 YSYEKL come from the germline V gene. The V gene end was trimmed by 5 bases and the J gene end by 4 bases; junction bases not matched to a gene: 10. This CDR3 is 16 amino acids long. CDR3 coding DNA: TGCGCCAGCAGCTATCAACCGGGACTAGCGGATTACGAGCAGTACTTC. Its translation: CASSYQPGLADYEQYF.

The chain carries TRBV5-8 and TRBJ2-3, with TRBD1 matching over 10 bases. The CDR3 loop spans 15 amino acids. With V trimmed by 2 bases and J by 5 bases, 5 bases remained unmatched. The V gene's germline CDR1 is SGHTS and CDR2 YDEGEE. The CDR3 DNA sequence: TGTGCCAGCAGCTTCGACAGGGGGCGCCTAGATACGCAGTATTTT. Amino acids: CASSFDRGRLDTQYF.